What follows are 7 T cell receptor beta chains derived from one specimen sequenced in a study of blood T cells in healthy people across ages. A second 7 to 11 cycle PCR used barcoded and J-beta primers. TCRdb used MiXCR to reprocess the 5' RACE reads, holding one entry per CDR3 protein. The profile shows over 700,000 distinct CDR3 sequences, about 53% of them singletons. Sequenced: blood. These receptors originate from a man older than 75 in good health.

This clonotype was counted between two and nine times. The V and J genes are TRBV2 and TRBJ1-2; D not certain. The CDR3 loop spans 13 amino acids. Trimming left V 1 base short and J 2 bases short, with 5 bases between. CDR1 is SNHLY, CDR2 FYNNEI, per germline. The CDR3 DNA reads TGTGCCAGCAGTGAAGGGCGGAACTATGGCTACACCTTC. Its translation: CASSEGRNYGYTF.

This clonotype was seen just once. The rearrangement links TRBV12-3 or TRBV12-4 to TRBJ2-1; a possible D gene is TRBD1 (5 bases). The DNA end is more similar to TRBJ2-7, so the J call may be wrong. The CDR3 length is 13 residues. The CDR3 DNA is TGTGCCAGCAGCGCACAGGACCGTTATGAGCAGTACTTC. It translates to CASSAQDRYEQYF.

The V and J genes are TRBV20-1 and TRBJ2-4; possibly TRBD1 or TRBD2 for D (5 bases each). Matching the DNA end better, TRBJ2-7 makes the J call doubtful. The CDR3 spans 13 residues. The germline CDR1 and CDR2 sequences are DFQATT and SNEGSKA (reference sequence). CDR3 sequence: CSAYRDQAYEQYF. CDR3 in DNA: TGCAGTGCTTACCGGGACCAAGCCTACGAGCAGTACTTC.

This clonotype has only a few counts. The V call is TRBV29-1, the J call TRBJ2-1, with 8 nucleotides matching TRBD2. This CDR3 is 13 amino acids long. CDR1 is SQVTM, CDR2 ANQGSEA, per germline. Losses at the gene ends were 6 bases for V and 9 bases for J; bases not matched to a gene: 10. This CDR3 is CSVPGLGVSEQFF. The CDR3 coding sequence is TGCAGCGTACCGGGACTAGGGGTTAGTGAGCAGTTCTTC.

The V call is TRBV20-1, the J call TRBJ2-1, with TRBD1 as a possible D gene (5 bases). Germline V CDR1 and CDR2: DFQATT, SNEGSKA (reference sequence). This CDR3 is 14 amino acids long. Trimming cost V 3 bases and J 13 bases, with 22 bases left between them. In DNA form, the CDR3 reads TGCAGTGCTAGTTTGGCGACAGTTCAAGAGACCCAGTTCTTC. This sequence encodes CSASLATVQETQFF.

The CDR3 DNA follows: TGTGCCAGCAGCTTGCCGGGGGGACAAGAGACCCAGTACTTC. Translating gives CASSLPGGQETQYF. This rearrangement joins TRBV7-9 to TRBJ2-5; TRBD2 agrees at 7 bases. V shed 3 bases and J 2 bases; nucleotides not matched to a gene: 3. CDR3 size: 14 residues. The germline CDR1 and CDR2 sequences are SEHNR and FQNEAQ (reference sequence).

The chain's CDR3 is CASTLTGDTYEQYF. The CDR3 bases are TGTGCCAGCACTCTGACAGGGGATACCTACGAGCAGTACTTC. This chain joins TRBV2 and TRBJ2-7; 8 nucleotides match TRBD1. Germline trimming cut 7 bases from V and 2 bases from J; bases unmatched to any gene: 7. The CDR3 has 14 amino acids. Germline V CDR1 and CDR2: SNHLY, FYNNEI.